This T cell receptor (beta chain) was sequenced during a study of blood T cell repertoires in COVID-19. Study information: Both acute and convalescent COVID-19 samples were obtained from the United States, Italy and Spain. Sample material is recorded as cDNA or gDNA derived from T cells, B-cell-depleted T cells, or PBMCs.

The germline V and J ends were trimmed by 4 bases and 0 bases, with 9 bases remaining between them. The CDR3 length is 14 residues. The V gene's germline CDR1 is MDHEN and CDR2 SYDVKM. As originally analysed: Estimation of nucleated cell counts relied on the amplification of reference gene primers. Method: immunoSEQ multiplex PCR; TCRdb's copy keeps in-frame clones and lacks some. Clone size and the V and J calls come from that table; the DNA yielded D and trimming. Among approximately 300,000 clones listed, roughly 90% were seen once. Participants reported their clinical history, and cohort assignment relied on those reports. Regarding this clone: This sample also contains other DNA sequences that code for the same CDR3.

Sequencing was performed on PBMCs or T cells enriched from blood (not recorded which). The chain has TRBV28 and TRBJ1-1; D is unclear. This sequence was found in a woman aged 25 to 39 who had recovered from COVID-19. CDR3 nucleotides: TGTGCCAGCAGTTCCCCTGGCCTGAACACTGAAGCTTTCTTT. Its translation is CASSSPGLNTEAFF.